This entry lists 27 T cell receptor beta chains sequenced from one sample in a study of patients and donors after allogeneic stem cell transplantation. Each CDR3 protein is one row after TCRdb ran MiXCR on the RT-PCR reads. The sample has more than 7,500 distinct CDR3 sequences; 9.5% to 13% are singletons. Sequencing was done on a sample of blood, either unsorted or a sorted T cell fraction (not recorded which). These receptors were taken from a human donor who was either an allogeneic HSCT recipient or a stem cell or donor lymphocyte infusion donor (not recorded which). It is not recorded whose cells these are; they may come from a transplant donor.

This clonotype is medium-sized (0.01 to 0.1%) by share. The chain combines TRBV4-3 with TRBJ1-2; D remains unclear. Germline CDR1 and CDR2: LGHNA and YSLEER. The length of the CDR3 is 12 residues. V was trimmed by 0 bases and J by 6 bases, leaving 5 bases between them. CDR3 region: CASSQDHDGYTF. CDR3 DNA sequence: TGCGCCAGCAGCCAAGATCATGATGGCTACACCTTC.

This clonotype was recorded at least ten times. The rearrangement joins TRBV20-1 to TRBJ1-2; TRBD1 is a possible D gene (6 bases). The germline CDR1 and CDR2 sequences are DFQATT and SNEGSKA (reference sequence). V shed 5 bases and J shed 0 bases, with 16 bases lying between them. The CDR3 is 15 residues long. CDR3 sequence (DNA): TGCAGTGCTTCCGTCTCAGGGGCCCCTAACTATGGCTACACCTTC. Its protein product is CSASVSGAPNYGYTF.

Many counts were recorded for this clonotype. V gene TRBV20-1 combines with J gene TRBJ2-3, with D perhaps being TRBD1 or TRBD2 (5 bases each). V shed 6 bases and J shed 7 bases, with 20 bases lying between them. The CDR3 consists of 14 residues. Germline CDR1 and CDR2: DFQATT and SNEGSKA (reference sequence). The CDR3 loop is CSAEKYGGVNTQYF. In DNA, the CDR3 is TGCAGTGCAGAGAAGTATGGGGGTGTGAATACGCAGTATTTT.

This clonotype was counted only a few times. V and J are TRBV12-3 or TRBV12-4 and TRBJ2-7, with a possible D match to TRBD1 (6 bases). Trimming removed 1 base from V and 6 bases from J, with 13 bases in between. The CDR3 consists of 14 residues. CDR3 region: CASSLDRALGEQYF. CDR3 sequence (DNA): TGTGCCAGCAGTTTAGACAGGGCGCTCGGCGAGCAGTACTTC.

The V call is TRBV20-1, the J call TRBJ1-5, with 7 nucleotides matching TRBD1. The germline V gene has CDR1 DFQATT and CDR2 SNEGSKA (reference sequence). Losses at the gene ends were 1 base for V and 8 bases for J; bases not matched to a gene: 11. There are 15 residues in the CDR3. CDR3 nucleotide sequence: TGCAGTGCTAGAGGGTCCTCCGGACAGGAAAAGCCCCAGCATTTT. Protein product: CSARGSSGQEKPQHF.

Many counts were recorded for this clonotype. The chain has TRBV5-1 and TRBJ1-1; TRBD1 aligns across 8 bases. CDR3 size: 14 residues. Trimming removed 4 bases from V and 0 bases from J; junction bases left unmatched: 2. Germline V gives CDR1 SGHRS, CDR2 YFSETQ. CDR3 nucleotide sequence: TGCGCCAGCAGCCCAGGGGGCTTGAACACTGAAGCTTTCTTT. Translating it yields CASSPGGLNTEAFF. The full variable domain, rest sourced from reference TRBV5-1 and TRBJ1-1, is KAGVTQTPRYLIKTRGQQVTLSCSPISGHRSVSWYQQTPGQGLQFLFEYFSETQRNKGNFPGRFSGRQFSNSRSEMNVSTLELGDSALYLCASSPGGLNTEAFFGQGTRLTVV.

The chain uses TRBV5-6 and TRBJ1-1; D not certain. The germline V gene has CDR1 SGHDT and CDR2 YYEEEE. V was shortened by 2 bases and J by 6 bases, with 11 bases between the two germline ends. The CDR3 consists of 13 residues. The CDR3 DNA reads TGTGCCAGCAGCTTTATCCCGGGAGCTGAAGCTTTCTTT. Amino acids: CASSFIPGAEAFF. Variable domain in full (rest from reference TRBV5-6 and TRBJ1-1): DAGVTQSPTHLIKTRGQQVTLRCSPKSGHDTVSWYQQALGQGPQFIFQYYEEEERQRGNFPDRFSGHQFPNYSSELNVNALLLGDSALYLCASSFIPGAEAFFGQGTRLTVV.

J is TRBJ2-3 and V is TRBV20-1; 8 bases line up with TRBD2. There are 13 residues in the CDR3. Germline CDR1 DFQATT, CDR2 SNEGSKA (reference sequence). V was clipped by 5 bases and J by 5 bases; unmatched bases: 6. This CDR3 is CSAEKSGGDTQYF. The CDR3 region has the DNA TGCAGTGCTGAGAAGAGCGGGGGAGATACGCAGTATTTT.

A few counts support this clonotype. V gene TRBV4-3 combines with J gene TRBJ2-7; a weak D match, TRBD1 (5 bases). This CDR3 region has 18 residues. With 0 bases removed from V and 6 bases from J, the gap between germline ends came to 24 bases. Germline V CDR1 and CDR2: LGHNA, YSLEER. The CDR3 loop is CASSQERNVGQPLIEQYF. The CDR3 nucleotides are TGCGCCAGCAGCCAAGAACGGAACGTGGGGCAACCCCTCATCGAGCAGTACTTC.

The chain has TRBV20-1 and TRBJ2-7; the D gene could be TRBD1 or TRBD2 (6 bases each). Trimming cost V 1 base and J 5 bases, with 12 bases left between them. In germline, CDR1 is DFQATT, CDR2 SNEGSKA (reference sequence). The CDR3 covers 13 residues. This CDR3 reads CSARVGGIHEQYF. The CDR3 DNA follows: TGCAGTGCTAGAGTAGGGGGGATCCACGAGCAGTACTTC.

This clonotype was counted at least ten times. The chain uses TRBV5-6 and TRBJ1-3; D possibly corresponds to TRBD1 (5 bases). V was pared by 4 bases and J by 0 bases, with 8 bases between. CDR1 is SGHDT, CDR2 YYEEEE, per germline. The CDR3 covers 14 residues. DNA of the CDR3: TGTGCCAGCAGCCGGGACTTCTCTGGAAACACCATATATTTT. It is translated as CASSRDFSGNTIYF.

This clonotype was recorded many times. The chain couples TRBV18 to TRBJ1-2; D unclear. The CDR3 loop spans 16 amino acids. The V gene lost 2 bases and the J gene lost 0 bases, with 13 bases spanning the gap. Germline V gene lookup returns CDR1 KGHSH and CDR2 LQKENI. The CDR3 sequence is CASSPIGESANYGYTF. CDR3 DNA sequence: TGTGCCAGCTCACCAATCGGGGAATCGGCTAACTATGGCTACACCTTC.

This clonotype was detected many times. The V and J genes are TRBV2 and TRBJ1-2; D remains unclear. The CDR3 spans 11 residues. The germline gives CDR1 SNHLY, CDR2 FYNNEI. The V gene lost 4 bases and the J gene lost 8 bases, with 8 bases spanning the gap. The CDR3: CASSVAYGYTF. CDR3 sequence (DNA): TGTGCCAGCAGTGTTGCGTACGGCTACACCTTC.

This chain uses TRBV3-1 with TRBJ2-2; the D call may be TRBD1 or TRBD2 (6 bases each). The V end lost 0 bases, the J end lost 3 bases, and 11 bases lay between the germline ends. CDR1 and CDR2 from the germline V gene are LGHDT and YNNKEL (reference sequence). This CDR3 is built from 16 residues. The chain's CDR3 is CASSQEGGRYTGELFF. CDR3 DNA: TGTGCCAGCAGCCAAGAGGGGGGCCGTTACACCGGGGAGCTGTTTTTT.

This clonotype was found many times. The chain links TRBV7-2 to TRBJ1-2, with 7 nucleotides matching TRBD1. The germline V gene has CDR1 SGHTA and CDR2 FQGNSA. The CDR3 has 15 residues. Trimming at V came to 6 bases and at J to 3 bases, leaving 10 bases not matched to a gene. CDR3 sequence: CASSREQGTYYGYTF. CDR3 nucleotides: TGTGCCAGCAGTAGGGAACAGGGGACGTACTATGGCTACACCTTC. Based on the CDR3 plus reference TRBV7-2 and TRBJ1-2, the full variable domain is GAGVSQSPSNKVTEKGKDVELRCDPISGHTALYWYRQSLGQGLEFLIYFQGNSAPDKSGLPSDRFSAERTGGSVSTLTIQRTQQEDSAVYLCASSREQGTYYGYTFGSGTRLTVV.

This sequence joins TRBV27 and TRBJ2-7; no clear D. Deletions cut 5 bases from V and 1 base from J, with 12 bases between. The germline gives CDR1 MNHEY, CDR2 SMNVEV (reference sequence). This CDR3 spans 14 amino acids. As DNA, the CDR3 is TGTGCCAGCAGTCCTAACCGAAATTCCTACGAGCAGTACTTC. This gives the protein CASSPNRNSYEQYF.

This clonotype is medium-sized within its sample. The V gene is TRBV6-5, the J gene TRBJ1-2; 8 nucleotides agree with TRBD1. V lost 0 bases to trimming and J lost 4 bases; unmatched junction nucleotides: 1. The CDR3 spans 14 residues. Per the germline V gene, CDR1 is MNHEY and CDR2 is SVGAGI. The CDR3 sequence: CASSYSGQGYGYTF. The CDR3 DNA reads TGTGCCAGCAGTTACTCCGGACAGGGCTATGGCTACACCTTC.

This clonotype was recorded a few times. The chain couples TRBV6-6 to TRBJ2-1, with 7 bases fitting TRBD2. V shed 5 bases, J shed 0 bases, and the junction held 1 base outside the gene matches. The CDR3 runs to 14 residues. Germline V gives CDR1 MNHNY, CDR2 SVGAGI (reference sequence). CDR3 in DNA: TGTGCCAGCAGTACTAGCGACTCCTACAATGAGCAGTTCTTC. Its protein is CASSTSDSYNEQFF.

This clonotype appeared many times. The chain is built from TRBV3-1 and TRBJ1-2; D not certain. This CDR3 comprises 16 residues. Germline CDR1 and CDR2: LGHDT and YNNKEL (reference sequence). With 1 base removed from V and 7 bases from J, the gap between germline ends came to 19 bases. The CDR3 spells CASSQGETYSLPGYTF. The CDR3 DNA is TGTGCCAGCAGCCAAGGCGAAACCTATTCCCTCCCTGGCTACACCTTC.

This chain connects TRBV30 to TRBJ1-4, with 10 nucleotides matching TRBD1. The length of the CDR3 is 14 residues. Germline assignment: CDR1 GTSNPN and CDR2 SVGIG (reference sequence). With 3 bases clipped from V and 4 bases from J, the junction kept 2 bases outside the gene matches. The CDR3 region has the DNA TGTGCCTGGAGGGGGGACAGGGGTAATGAAAAACTGTTTTTT. It encodes CAWRGDRGNEKLFF. Drawing the rest from reference TRBV30 and TRBJ1-4, the complete variable domain is SQTIHQWPATLVQPVGSPLSLECTVEGTSNPNLYWYRQAAGRGLQLLFYSVGIGQISSEVPQNLSASRPQDRQFILSSKKLLLSDSGFYLCAWRGDRGNEKLFFGSGTQLSVL.

The chain joins TRBV20-1 to TRBJ2-5, with 7 bases fitting TRBD1. Germline loops: CDR1 DFQATT, CDR2 SNEGSKA (reference sequence). The CDR3 consists of 13 residues. J was trimmed by 6 bases and V by 4 bases; bases with no gene match: 8. CDR3 sequence reads: CSAKSQGLKTQYF. The CDR3 DNA reads as TGCAGTGCTAAGTCACAGGGGTTGAAGACCCAGTACTTC.

This clonotype appeared a few times. The J gene is TRBJ1-1, the V gene TRBV4-3, with D maybe TRBD1 (5 bases). Trimming pared 2 bases from V and 8 bases from J, leaving 9 bases between. The CDR3 covers 12 residues. In germline, CDR1 is LGHNA, CDR2 YSLEER. In DNA, the CDR3 is TGCGCCAGCAGCCAACTCTCAGGGGAAGCTTTCTTT. It yields the protein CASSQLSGEAFF.

This clonotype came up many times. This chain links TRBV27 with TRBJ1-4; 8 bases fit TRBD1. This CDR3 comprises 14 residues. With V trimmed by 5 bases and J by 7 bases, 6 bases remained unmatched. CDR1 MNHEY and CDR2 SMNVEV come from the germline V gene (reference sequence). This CDR3 reads CASSPRQGSEKLFF. The CDR3 DNA reads as TGTGCCAGCAGTCCTAGACAGGGGAGTGAAAAACTGTTTTTT.

This clonotype was seen only a few times. In DNA form, the CDR3 reads TGTGCCAGCAGCTCCGGGCAGGCAGGGGGTTACGGAAACACCATATATTTT. Its translation: CASSSGQAGGYGNTIYF. The genes are TRBV11-2 and TRBJ1-3; the match to TRBD1 covers 7 bases. The trim removed 4 bases at V and 4 bases at J, leaving 13 bases unmatched. The CDR3 is 17 residues long. Germline V gives CDR1 SGHAT, CDR2 FQNNGV. Full variable domain (missing parts from reference TRBV11-2 and TRBJ1-3): EAGVAQSPRYKIIEKRQSVAFWCNPISGHATLYWYQQILGQGPKLLIQFQNNGVVDDSQLPKDRFSAERLKGVDSTLKIQPAKLEDSAVYLCASSSGQAGGYGNTIYFGEGSWLTVV.

Only a few counts were recorded for this clonotype. The chain carries TRBV12-3 or TRBV12-4 and TRBJ2-1, with no clear D. CDR3 size: 13 residues. V lost 1 base, J lost 6 bases, and 7 bases lay in between. The CDR3: CASSLVQLNEQFF. The CDR3 nucleotides are TGTGCCAGCAGTTTAGTTCAGCTCAATGAGCAGTTCTTC.

The V call is TRBV7-8, the J call TRBJ2-1; 8 bases are a match to TRBD1. Germline CDR1 is SGHVS and CDR2 is FQNEAQ. V shed 1 base, J shed 3 bases, and the junction held 5 bases outside the gene matches. The CDR3 extends over 16 amino acids. CDR3 protein: CASSLGATGGYNEQFF. DNA of the CDR3: TGTGCCAGCAGCTTAGGGGCAACAGGGGGCTACAATGAGCAGTTCTTC.

This clonotype was recorded many times. This chain links TRBV7-7 with TRBJ1-4; TRBD1 might be the D (5 bases). Germline lookup yields CDR1 SSHAT and CDR2 FNYEAQ (reference sequence). The CDR3 sequence is 15 residues long. Trimming took off 3 bases at V and 2 bases at J, with 10 bases between the two ends. Written as DNA, the CDR3 is TGTGCCAGCAGCTTGTCGGGGGGGACTAATGAAAAACTGTTTTTT. Protein sequence: CASSLSGGTNEKLFF.